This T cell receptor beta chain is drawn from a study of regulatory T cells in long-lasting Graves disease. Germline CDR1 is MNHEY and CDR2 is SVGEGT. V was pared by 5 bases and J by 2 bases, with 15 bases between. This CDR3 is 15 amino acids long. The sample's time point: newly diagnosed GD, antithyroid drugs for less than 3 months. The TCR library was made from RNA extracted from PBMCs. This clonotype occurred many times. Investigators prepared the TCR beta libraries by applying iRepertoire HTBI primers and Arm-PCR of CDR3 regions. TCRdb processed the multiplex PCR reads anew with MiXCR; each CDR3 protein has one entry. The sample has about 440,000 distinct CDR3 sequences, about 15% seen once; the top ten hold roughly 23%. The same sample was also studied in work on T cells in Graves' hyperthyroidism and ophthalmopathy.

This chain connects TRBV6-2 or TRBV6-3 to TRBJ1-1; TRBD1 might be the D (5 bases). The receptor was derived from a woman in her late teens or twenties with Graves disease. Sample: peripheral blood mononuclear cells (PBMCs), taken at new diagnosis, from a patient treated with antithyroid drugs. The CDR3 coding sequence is TGTGCCAGCAGTCGAAACCGGGACCCTAACACTGAAGCTTTCTTT. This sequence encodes CASSRNRDPNTEAFF.